Following are 29 T cell receptor beta chains from one sample sequenced in a study of blood T cell repertoires in COVID-19 (dated by TCRdb to 2018 to 2020). The method was the immunoSEQ multiplex PCR assay. In its TCRdb copy, this immuneACCESS table keeps in-frame sequences only and misses some clones. Where compared with another copy, unresolved V genes explain less than half of these, and the others have no known cause. Counted in this sample were 250,000 to 350,000 clones; about 89% of them appeared once. The ten largest clones add up to 7.8% of the sample. The sequencing sample was made of peripheral blood. Receptors originate from a woman aged 50 to 60 who had recovered from COVID-19.

The J gene is TRBJ2-7, the V gene TRBV5-5; TRBD1 aligns across 9 bases. Germline V gene lookup returns CDR1 SGHKS and CDR2 YYEKEE (reference sequence). J lost 5 bases, V lost 3 bases, and 6 bases had no gene match. This CDR3 contains 14 residues. In nucleotides, the CDR3 is TGTGCCAGCAGCTGGGGGACAGGGAGCCACGAGCAGTACTTC. Its translation: CASSWGTGSHEQYF.

The V and J genes are TRBV6-2 or TRBV6-3 and TRBJ2-1; 7 nucleotides align to TRBD2. Trimming took 4 bases from V and 0 from J; bases not matched to a gene: 3. The CDR3 is made up of 15 amino acids. Germline assignment: CDR1 MNHEY and CDR2 SVGEGT. The CDR3 coding sequence is TGTGCCAGCAGTTCTCGCGGGAGCTCCTACAATGAGCAGTTCTTC. Translating it yields CASSSRGSSYNEQFF.

This clone was found once. The V gene is TRBV28, the J gene TRBJ1-5, with a possible D match to TRBD1 (6 bases). CDR1 is MDHEN and CDR2 is SYDVKM in the germline V gene. There are 15 residues in the CDR3. V lost 5 bases to trimming and J lost 1 base, with 12 bases between them. CDR3 region: CASSPLGASNQPQHF. CDR3 sequence (DNA): TGTGCCAGCAGTCCCCTGGGGGCCAGCAATCAGCCCCAGCATTTT.

V usage is TRBV9 and J usage is TRBJ2-1, with 13 bases identical to TRBD2. The CDR3 has 17 residues. Germline-derived CDR1 and CDR2 are SGDLS and YYNGEE. Trimming cost V 0 bases and J 7 bases; bases outside gene matches: 7. The CDR3 bases are TGTGCCAGCAGCGTAGCTGGGGGACTAGCGGGGCTTAATGAGCAGTTCTTC. The encoded protein is CASSVAGGLAGLNEQFF. Variable domain in full (rest from reference TRBV9 and TRBJ2-1): DSGVTQTPKHLITATGQRVTLRCSPRSGDLSVYWYQQSLDQGLQFLIQYYNGEERAKGNILERFSAQQFPDLHSELNLSSLELGDSALYFCASSVAGGLAGLNEQFFGPGTRLTVL.

The chain links TRBV7-8 to TRBJ1-5; D remains ambiguous. Germline-derived CDR1 and CDR2 are SGHVS and FQNEAQ. The CDR3 extends over 14 amino acids. Deletions cut 3 bases from V and 1 base from J, with 7 bases between. As DNA, the CDR3 is TGTGCCAGCAGCTTTGGCAGGAGCAATCAGCCCCAGCATTTT. Translated, it gives CASSFGRSNQPQHF.

V and J are TRBV24-1 and TRBJ2-2, with unresolved D. Per germline, CDR1 KGHDR and CDR2 SFDVKD. The V end lost 5 bases, the J end lost 7 bases, and 10 bases lay between the germline ends. The CDR3 spans 13 residues. The CDR3 sequence: CATSGLGGGELFF. The CDR3 nucleotides read TGTGCCACCAGTGGCCTAGGTGGCGGGGAGCTGTTTTTT.

The chain combines TRBV20-1 with TRBJ1-6, with a possible D match to TRBD1 (6 bases). Trimming took 3 bases from V and 0 from J, leaving 12 bases between them. Germline V gives CDR1 DFQATT, CDR2 SNEGSKA (reference sequence). The CDR3 has 16 amino acids. DNA for the CDR3: TGCAGTGCTAGTGCACAGGGCAGCTCCTATAATTCACCCCTCCACTTT. It translates to CSASAQGSSYNSPLHF.

The V and J genes are TRBV28 and TRBJ1-5, with a possible D match to TRBD1 (6 bases). V lost 3 bases to trimming and J lost 3 bases, with 12 bases between them. Germline CDR1 MDHEN, CDR2 SYDVKM. The CDR3 loop spans 15 amino acids. CDR3 amino acids: CASSFTQGHNQPQHF. In DNA form, the CDR3 reads TGTGCCAGCAGTTTTACACAGGGCCACAATCAGCCCCAGCATTTT. The full variable domain, rest sourced from reference TRBV28 and TRBJ1-5, is DVKVTQSSRYLVKRTGEKVFLECVQDMDHENMFWYRQDPGLGLRLIYFSYDVKMKEKGDIPEGYSVSREKKERFSLILESASTNQTSMYLCASSFTQGHNQPQHFGDGTRLSIL.

This rearrangement joins TRBV20-1 to TRBJ1-1; tentative D call: TRBD1 (5 bases). Germline V gene data show CDR1 as DFQATT and CDR2 as SNEGSKA (reference sequence). V was pared by 5 bases and J by 10 bases, with 14 bases between. The CDR3 loop spans 11 amino acids. CDR3 bases: TGCAGTGCTGTGGACACCCTCGGAGCTTTCTTT. It yields the protein CSAVDTLGAFF.

V usage is TRBV30 and J usage is TRBJ1-5; weak D call: TRBD1 (5 bases). This CDR3 contains 15 residues. CDR1 is GTSNPN, CDR2 SVGIG, per germline (reference sequence). V lost 2 bases to trimming and J lost 2 bases, with 13 bases between them. The CDR3 spells CAWSSSGLRNQPQHF. The CDR3 bases are TGTGCCTGGAGTTCATCAGGGCTCCGCAATCAGCCCCAGCATTTT.

The chain carries TRBV6-5 and TRBJ1-5; TRBD1 is a possible D gene (5 bases). CDR1 and CDR2 from the germline V gene are MNHEY and SVGAGI. The length of the CDR3 is 14 residues. V was trimmed by 6 bases and J by 7 bases, leaving 16 bases between them. The CDR3 coding sequence is TGTGCCAGCAGGGGTCCCAGCCGGGGGCAGCCCCAGCATTTT. Translating it yields CASRGPSRGQPQHF.

CDR3 in DNA: TGTGCCATCAGTGGACAACCGAACACTGAAGCTTTCTTT. Its translation is CAISGQPNTEAFF. The chain joins TRBV10-3 to TRBJ1-1; no definite D call. Germline V lookup: CDR1 ENHRY, CDR2 SYGVKD. V shed 4 bases and J shed 1 base, with 7 bases lying between them. The CDR3 length is 13 residues.

V gene TRBV7-9 combines with J gene TRBJ2-2, with 9 bases that match TRBD2. There are 15 residues in the CDR3. Per the germline V gene, CDR1 is SEHNR and CDR2 is FQNEAQ (reference sequence). V dropped 5 bases and J dropped 3; count of bases not matched to a gene: 4. The CDR3 sequence: CASSVSGSDTGELFF. The CDR3 nucleotides read TGTGCCAGCAGCGTTAGCGGGAGCGACACCGGGGAGCTGTTTTTT.

The V and J genes are TRBV10-2 and TRBJ2-3, with D perhaps TRBD2 (6 bases). Trimming left V 2 bases short and J 5 bases short, with 20 bases between. The CDR3 runs 17 residues. Germline V gene lookup returns CDR1 WSHSY and CDR2 SAAADI. The CDR3 DNA reads as TGCGCCAGCAGTGAGGGTTCGGGGGTCGGTGGTGGAGATACGCAGTATTTT. Protein sequence: CASSEGSGVGGGDTQYF.

The table lists this clone with a count of one. The genes are TRBV13 and TRBJ2-7; tentatively, D is TRBD2 (5 bases). V lost 0 bases to trimming and J lost 0 bases, with 12 bases between them. CDR1 and CDR2 (germline): PRHDT, FYEKMQ (reference sequence). The CDR3 spans 16 residues. CDR3 sequence reads: CASSLGLGLRSYEQYF. CDR3 nucleotide sequence: TGTGCCAGCAGCTTAGGCCTCGGACTGCGCTCCTACGAGCAGTACTTC. The variable domain in full, completed from reference TRBV13 and TRBJ2-7, reads AAGVIQSPRHLIKEKRETATLKCYPIPRHDTVYWYQQGPGQDPQFLISFYEKMQSDKGSIPDRFSAQQFSDYHSELNMSSLELGDSALYFCASSLGLGLRSYEQYFGPGTRLTVT.

This clone was observed a single time. This CDR3 reads CASSYETSGRAGGANVLTF. The CDR3 region has the DNA TGTGCCAGCAGTTACGAGACTAGCGGGAGGGCCGGGGGGGCCAACGTCCTGACTTTC. The genes are TRBV6-2 or TRBV6-3 and TRBJ2-6, with 14 bases that match TRBD2. The germline V gene has CDR1 MNHEY and CDR2 SVGEGT. This CDR3 region has 19 residues. V was clipped by 2 bases and J by 4 bases; unmatched bases: 7.

The chain recombines TRBV5-1 with TRBJ2-5; 10 bases line up with TRBD1. V was clipped by 6 bases and J by 4 bases; unmatched bases: 12. Germline values: CDR1 SGHRS, CDR2 YFSETQ. The CDR3 contains 16 residues. The CDR3 DNA reads as TGCGCCAGCATAGCCGGACCGGGACAGGGGAGAGAGACCCAGTACTTC. It codes for CASIAGPGQGRETQYF.

The V call is TRBV25-1, the J call TRBJ2-7; 11 bases are a match to TRBD1. Germline CDR1 and CDR2: MGHDK and SYGVNS. Trimming at V came to 2 bases and at J to 2 bases, leaving 2 bases not matched to a gene. This CDR3 comprises 15 residues. CDR3 bases: TGTGCCAGCAGTGAAACGGGACAGGGGGCCTACGAGCAGTACTTC. Translation gives CASSETGQGAYEQYF.

The chain employs TRBV24-1 and TRBJ2-7; TRBD1 aligns across 8 bases. Germline V gene sequence: CDR1 KGHDR, CDR2 SFDVKD. The CDR3 is 15 amino acids. The V gene end was trimmed by 3 bases and the J gene end by 6 bases; junction bases not matched to a gene: 9. The CDR3 loop is CATSDAGRGQVEQYF. CDR3 DNA sequence: TGTGCCACCAGTGATGCCGGCAGGGGGCAGGTCGAGCAGTACTTC.

The chain couples TRBV6-6 to TRBJ2-7; TRBD2 is a possible D gene (5 bases). The CDR3 is 13 residues long. V was pared by 3 bases and J by 10 bases, with 16 bases between. Germline V gene sequence: CDR1 MNHNY, CDR2 SVGAGI (reference sequence). CDR3 loop: CASSYATNRRQYF. CDR3 sequence (DNA): TGTGCCAGCAGTTATGCGACTAACCGAAGACAGTACTTC.

The rearrangement joins TRBV28 to TRBJ2-5; perhaps TRBD1 as D (7 bases). The CDR3 consists of 13 residues. V shed 10 bases and J shed 4 bases, with 16 bases lying between them. The germline V gene encodes CDR1 MDHEN and CDR2 SYDVKM. CDR3 residues: CATSGGGRETQYF. CDR3 bases: TGTGCCACCTCAGGAGGGGGCCGAGAGACCCAGTACTTC.

This clone was seen a single time. The J gene is TRBJ2-3, the V gene TRBV7-2; 12 nucleotides align to TRBD2. Germline V CDR1 and CDR2: SGHTA, FQGNSA. Unmatched junction bases numbered 16, after V lost 5 bases and J lost 4 bases. The length of the CDR3 is 19 residues. CDR3 nucleotides: TGTGCCAGCAGCCCCCGGGGGGTTCGGGCTAGCGGGAGGGCAGATACGCAGTATTTT. It encodes CASSPRGVRASGRADTQYF.

This clone was detected only a few times. This chain links TRBV6-6 with TRBJ1-1, with D perhaps matching TRBD1 (5 bases). The CDR3 is made up of 12 amino acids. V was shortened by 5 bases and J by 7 bases, with 11 bases between the two germline ends. In germline, CDR1 is MNHNY, CDR2 SVGAGI (reference sequence). Written as DNA, the CDR3 is TGTGCCAGCAGTCCAGGGTTGGGTGAAGCTTTCTTT. This codes for CASSPGLGEAFF.

The chain has TRBV4-2 and TRBJ2-2, with D possibly being TRBD2 (5 bases). Germline V gives CDR1 LGHNA, CDR2 YNFKEQ. The V end lost 4 bases, the J end lost 7 bases, and 13 bases lay between the germline ends. The CDR3 has 14 amino acids. CDR3 loop: CASSPGIGDGELFF. The CDR3 bases are TGTGCCAGCAGCCCAGGTATCGGGGACGGGGAGCTGTTTTTT.

The chain couples TRBV5-1 to TRBJ1-6, with 9 bases fitting TRBD1. The length of the CDR3 is 14 residues. V lost 4 bases and J lost 10; bases outside the gene matches: 6. From germline, CDR1 is SGHRS and CDR2 YFSETQ. The CDR3 coding sequence is TGCGCCAGCAGCACCAGACAGGGGGGCTCACCCCTCCACTTT. Amino acid sequence: CASSTRQGGSPLHF. The whole variable domain, remainder taken from reference TRBV5-1 and TRBJ1-6, is KAGVTQTPRYLIKTRGQQVTLSCSPISGHRSVSWYQQTPGQGLQFLFEYFSETQRNKGNFPGRFSGRQFSNSRSEMNVSTLELGDSALYLCASSTRQGGSPLHFGNGTRLTVT.

About this clone: The same CDR3 also results from other DNA sequences found in this sample. The chain carries TRBV6-5 and TRBJ1-3, with TRBD1 identical over 9 bases. V was pared by 2 bases and J by 4 bases, with 0 bases of the junction left unmatched. Germline V gene lookup returns CDR1 MNHEY and CDR2 SVGAGI. The CDR3 extends over 14 amino acids. CDR3 protein: CASSYGQGGNTIYF. Written as DNA, the CDR3 is TGTGCCAGCAGTTACGGACAGGGGGGAAACACCATATATTTT.

The rearrangement links TRBV5-1 to TRBJ1-2; unclear D gene. The V gene lost 0 bases and the J gene lost 5 bases, with 8 bases spanning the gap. Germline CDR1 is SGHRS and CDR2 is YFSETQ. The CDR3 is 13 amino acids. The CDR3 is CASSLAREYGYTF. CDR3 DNA sequence: TGCGCCAGCAGCTTGGCCCGAGAGTATGGCTACACCTTC.

This chain links TRBV10-3 with TRBJ2-7; D not resolved. This CDR3 spans 11 amino acids. From germline, CDR1 is ENHRY and CDR2 SYGVKD. Between the trimmed V and J ends, which lost 6 bases and 5 bases, there was a span of 8 bases. The CDR3 DNA reads TGTGCCATCAGGGAGCTCGACGAGCAGTACTTC. Translating it yields CAIRELDEQYF.

This clone was observed once. This chain links TRBV4-1 with TRBJ1-3; D is uncertain. Trimming took 0 bases from V and 0 from J, leaving 9 bases between them. Looked up from germline, CDR1 is MGHRA and CDR2 is YSYEKL. The CDR3 has 16 residues. The CDR3 is CASSQERPDSGNTIYF. DNA for the CDR3: TGCGCCAGCAGCCAAGAGCGGCCTGACTCTGGAAACACCATATATTTT.